This entry is about one TCR beta chain. Its cognate antigen is unknown. This entry is derived from a study of cytomegalovirus exposure and HLA in healthy donors. General study findings and limits: What a later analysis reportedly showed was that an Asian-associated ancestry cluster had fewer N-insertions than the 666-donor mean. Per a prior analysis, the majority of TCR beta V segments were productive roughly 90% or roughly 30% of the time. A few chains linked to CMV were shown in vitro to be specific for CMV antigens.

The CDR3 is 15 residues long. Germline trimming cut 1 base from V and 7 bases from J; bases unmatched to any gene: 6. CDR1 is LGHNA and CDR2 is YNFKEQ in the germline V gene. Each of the donors was a healthy bone marrow donor. Researchers ran the PCR with 60 Vbeta and 13 Jbeta primers. Produced via immunoSEQ multiplex PCR; TCRdb's table is partial and in-frame only. Here the sample spans 150,000 to 250,000 clones, 82% being singletons. V and J are TRBV4-2 and TRBJ2-1; the match to TRBD2 covers 8 bases. The sequenced sample consisted of PBMCs. The sequence came from a woman in her 50s in good health and CMV-seropositive. The CDR3 loop reads CASSQVAGMGNEQFF. DNA of the CDR3: TGTGCCAGCAGCCAAGTAGCGGGGATGGGGAATGAGCAGTTCTTC.